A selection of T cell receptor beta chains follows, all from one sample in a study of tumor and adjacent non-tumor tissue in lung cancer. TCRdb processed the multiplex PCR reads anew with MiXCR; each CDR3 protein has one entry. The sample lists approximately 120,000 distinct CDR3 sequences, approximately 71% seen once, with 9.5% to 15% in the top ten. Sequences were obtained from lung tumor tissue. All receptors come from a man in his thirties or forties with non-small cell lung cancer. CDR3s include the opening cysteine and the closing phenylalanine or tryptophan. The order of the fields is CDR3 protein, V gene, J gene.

CASSLGSARDSPLHF	TRBV5-6	TRBJ1-6
CASSPTLGNEQFF	TRBV11-3	TRBJ2-1
CASSFQGGPEETQYF	TRBV5-1	TRBJ2-5
CANSHAVAQGYEQYF	TRBV4-1	TRBJ2-7
CGSSQWESETQYF	TRBV4-3	TRBJ2-5
CASSLDHGAETQYF	TRBV7-2	TRBJ2-5
CATSLRGNTEVFF	TRBV12-3/TRBV12-4	TRBJ1-1
CASSAGTSIQTEAFF	TRBV6-2/TRBV6-3	TRBJ1-1
CASSLSQNTGELFF	TRBV11-1	TRBJ2-2
CASSPCSRGGQETQYF	TRBV11-2	TRBJ2-5
CASSYGAASYEQYF	TRBV6-2/TRBV6-3	TRBJ2-7
CASSWTFMGGTEAFF	TRBV6-1	TRBJ1-1
CSVVGDRGTHGYTF	TRBV29-1	TRBJ1-2
CNFRTAQGYEQYF	TRBV29-1	TRBJ2-7
CSAYRGSYVQYF	TRBV20-1	TRBJ2-7
CASSRTGSTGELFF	TRBV6-1	TRBJ2-2
CASSNTGQGTQYF	TRBV12-3/TRBV12-4	TRBJ2-5
CASSEGGAYGYTF	TRBV7-9	TRBJ1-2
CASSRQGAPEDGQFF	TRBV12-3/TRBV12-4	TRBJ2-1
CSALTGTSIPHEQFF	TRBV20-1	TRBJ2-1
CSVRSYNGQFF	TRBV29-1	TRBJ2-1
CASSLGGGGNEEYF	TRBV11-2	TRBJ2-7
CSATPTGAYGYTF	TRBV20-1	TRBJ1-2
CTSSLAPRTSSYNEQFF	TRBV11-2	TRBJ2-1
CPSSTEELFF	TRBV11-3	TRBJ1-4
CADSEDRGNEQFF	TRBV11-1	TRBJ2-1
CAITPGHSTDTQYF	TRBV10-3	TRBJ2-3
CSVREATNEKLFF	TRBV29-1	TRBJ1-4
CSAISGRSGNEQFF	TRBV20-1	TRBJ2-1
CASSPTWGNKNIQYF	TRBV7-9	TRBJ2-4
CATSDSLGDRAQHF	TRBV24-1	TRBJ1-5
CASGSAEERYYGYTF	TRBV12-5	TRBJ1-2
CASSHTGRVCSQSQHF	TRBV6-1	TRBJ1-5
CASSSLGGREGEQYF	TRBV11-2	TRBJ2-7
CASNLGEAEETQYF	TRBV5-4	TRBJ2-5
CASSAGALYNEQFF	TRBV12-3/TRBV12-4	TRBJ2-1
CSVFGTDNEKLFF	TRBV20-1	TRBJ1-4
CSAKGTGDTEAFF	TRBV20-1	TRBJ1-1
CASSLRTSGNNEQFF	TRBV11-2	TRBJ2-1
CASSGQGGSPLHF	TRBV6-1	TRBJ1-6
CASCPIPGNGQFF	TRBV11-3	TRBJ2-1
CASNRRQGGRSYEQYF	TRBV5-6	TRBJ2-7
CSVNTGTPNYEQYF	TRBV29-1	TRBJ2-7
CATYRGSSNQPQFF	TRBV6-2/TRBV6-3	TRBJ1-5
CASSDRLVGTGELFF	TRBV7-8	TRBJ2-2
CASSEIDERFF	TRBV6-2/TRBV6-3	TRBJ2-1
CGSSSSSGRGYSEQFF	TRBV6-6	TRBJ2-1
CSVEGPQGAGGEKLFF	TRBV29-1	TRBJ1-4
CACSYGATSYEQYF	TRBV6-2/TRBV6-3	TRBJ2-7
CASSRQRSNHGYTF	TRBV6-5	TRBJ1-2
CASSGRDTDETQYF	TRBV11-2	TRBJ2-5
CSVGGSVDFPFYEQYF	TRBV29-1	TRBJ2-7
CASSLARTSRPSYEQYF	TRBV12-3/TRBV12-4	TRBJ2-7